This T cell receptor (beta chain) was sequenced in a study of neurological immune-mediated disorders. Trimming removed 0 bases from V and 0 bases from J, with 12 bases in between. Germline-derived CDR1 and CDR2 are SGHRS and YFSETQ. CDR3 length: 16 residues. The sample's time point: longitudinal time-point 1 (baseline). One entry per CDR3 protein results from TCRdb running MiXCR on the 5' RACE reads. The top ten hold roughly 9% of the sample, which has 60,000 to 90,000 distinct CDR3 sequences, roughly a tenth seen once. This clonotype was picked up many times. Its antigen is unidentified. Study-level results: The greatest TCR clonal expansion occurred in HTLV-1-associated myelopathy and the least in multiple sclerosis, which fell below healthy controls.

The sequencing sample was made of PBMCs. The rearrangement joins TRBV5-1 to TRBJ2-5, with D perhaps TRBD1 or TRBD2 (5 bases each). The clonotype originates from a young man in good health. The CDR3 here is CASSLDGLGHQETQYF. In nucleotides, the CDR3 is TGCGCCAGCAGCTTGGATGGCTTGGGACACCAAGAGACCCAGTACTTC.